Listed here are 24 T cell receptor beta chains from one sample, sequenced in a study of OX40 agonist ivuxolimab in advanced cancers. Assay: immunoSEQ multiplex PCR; the TCRdb copy retains only in-frame clones and omits some. The repertoire holds under 50,000 clones, with about 75% as singletons. Specimen: CD4+ or CD8+ T cells sorted from blood, collected in a trial of the OX40 agonist ivuxolimab. These receptors were collected from an adult with an advanced solid tumor such as melanoma, head and neck, liver or kidney cancer.

This chain joins TRBV7-9 and TRBJ2-2; unclear D gene. CDR3 length equals 15 residues. Deletions cut 2 bases from V and 0 bases from J, with 7 bases between. In germline, CDR1 is SEHNR, CDR2 FQNEAQ (reference sequence). For the CDR3, the DNA is TGTGCCAGCAGCTTACCGGACCCGAACACCGGGGAGCTGTTTTTT. Translating it yields CASSLPDPNTGELFF.

CDR3 in DNA: TGTGCCAGCAGTGAAGCTGGTTCGGACTCTGGAAACACCATATATTTT. The encoded protein is CASSEAGSDSGNTIYF. The chain uses TRBV2 and TRBJ1-3, with no clear D. Germline V gene data show CDR1 as SNHLY and CDR2 as FYNNEI. Trimming left V 0 bases short and J 0 bases short, with 9 bases between. The CDR3 sequence is 16 residues long.

V is TRBV30 and J is TRBJ2-7; D might be TRBD1 (6 bases). Trimming removed 4 bases at V and 4 bases at J, with 17 bases between. CDR1 is GTSNPN, CDR2 SVGIG, per germline (reference sequence). The CDR3 is 14 residues long. The CDR3 sequence: CAWKWGRPPYEQYF. CDR3 bases: TGTGCCTGGAAGTGGGGGCGTCCGCCGTACGAGCAGTACTTC.

The DNA of the CDR3 is TGCGCCAGCAGCTTTACGACAGGGCCGAACACTGAAGCTTTCTTT. Residues: CASSFTTGPNTEAFF. This chain links TRBV5-1 with TRBJ1-1; TRBD1 agrees at 7 bases. V lost 2 bases and J lost 1; bases outside the gene matches: 5. CDR3 length: 15 residues. Germline V gene lookup returns CDR1 SGHRS and CDR2 YFSETQ.

V usage is TRBV25-1 and J usage is TRBJ1-1; D might be TRBD1 (6 bases). Per germline, CDR1 MGHDK and CDR2 SYGVNS. This CDR3 comprises 14 residues. Between the trimmed V and J ends, which lost 6 bases and 1 base, there was a span of 12 bases. CDR3: CASSKTGRNTEAFF. The CDR3, as DNA: TGTGCCAGCAGCAAAACAGGGCGGAACACTGAAGCTTTCTTT.

V usage is TRBV15 and J usage is TRBJ2-7; D not certain. Trimming removed 0 bases from V and 3 bases from J, with 6 bases in between. The CDR3 runs 13 residues. Looked up from germline, CDR1 is LNHNV and CDR2 is YYDKDF (reference sequence). The CDR3 DNA reads as TGTGCCACCAGCAGAGAAGAACACTACGAGCAGTACTTC. Its protein is CATSREEHYEQYF.

The chain joins TRBV19 to TRBJ2-1; D unclear. Germline V CDR1 and CDR2: LNHDA, SQIVND (reference sequence). V was clipped by 3 bases and J by 6 bases, with 6 bases between them. There are 12 residues in the CDR3. CDR3 sequence: CASSISVNEQFF. CDR3 DNA: TGTGCCAGTAGTATTTCAGTCAATGAGCAGTTCTTC.

The chain combines TRBV12-5 with TRBJ2-5, with 8 positions matching TRBD2. Germline assignment: CDR1 LGHNT and CDR2 FRNRAP. The ends lost 3 bases at V and 5 bases at J; junction bases unmatched: 2. This CDR3 is built from 13 residues. CDR3 sequence reads: CASGLAGVETQYF. The CDR3 DNA sequence: TGTGCTAGTGGTTTAGCGGGAGTGGAGACCCAGTACTTC.

The J gene is TRBJ2-1, the V gene TRBV28; TRBD2 aligns across 8 bases. The CDR3 loop spans 16 amino acids. Germline values: CDR1 MDHEN, CDR2 SYDVKM. J gave up 6 bases and V 3 bases, and 10 bases lay outside the gene matches. The CDR3 DNA reads TGTGCCAGCAGTTTTACTTGGGCTAGCGGGTTCAATGAGCAGTTCTTC. It encodes CASSFTWASGFNEQFF.

The V call is TRBV27, the J call TRBJ2-5; a weak D match, TRBD1 (5 bases). This CDR3 has 15 residues. In germline, CDR1 is MNHEY, CDR2 SMNVEV (reference sequence). Trimming cost V 4 bases and J 5 bases, with 17 bases left between them. CDR3 sequence: CASSSWGRPVETQYF. In nucleotides, the CDR3 is TGTGCCAGCAGTTCGTGGGGCCGTCCCGTGGAGACCCAGTACTTC.

CDR3 DNA: TGTGCCAGTAGTACCTGGACTAGCGGTGGGACAGATACGCAGTATTTT. Translating gives CASSTWTSGGTDTQYF. V is TRBV19 and J is TRBJ2-3; 10 positions match TRBD2. The trim removed 4 bases at V and 3 bases at J, leaving 7 bases unmatched. This CDR3 is 16 amino acids long. Germline values: CDR1 LNHDA, CDR2 SQIVND (reference sequence).

The genes are TRBV7-3 and TRBJ2-7; D is uncertain. The CDR3 totals 11 residues. V lost 5 bases to trimming and J lost 6 bases, with 8 bases between them. Germline CDR1 is SGHTA and CDR2 is FQGTGA. The CDR3: CASSATSEQYF. In nucleotides, the CDR3 is TGTGCCAGCAGCGCGACATCCGAGCAGTACTTC. The whole variable domain, filled in from reference TRBV7-3 and TRBJ2-7, reads GAGVSQTPSNKVTEKGKYVELRCDPISGHTALYWYRQSLGQGPEFLIYFQGTGAADDSGLPNDRFFAVRPEGSVSTLKIQRTERGDSAVYLCASSATSEQYFGPGTRLTVT.

V gene TRBV30 combines with J gene TRBJ2-1; TRBD2 is a possible D gene (6 bases). From germline, CDR1 is GTSNPN and CDR2 SVGIG (reference sequence). Deletions cut 0 bases from V and 15 bases from J, with 18 bases between. The CDR3 extends over 13 amino acids. CDR3 residues: CAWSVVGLRVGFF. For the CDR3, the DNA is TGTGCCTGGAGTGTAGTGGGACTCCGAGTGGGGTTCTTC.

This chain joins TRBV6-1 and TRBJ1-3; possible D gene TRBD1, 6 bases. With 2 bases removed from V and 7 bases from J, the gap between germline ends came to 12 bases. Germline-derived CDR1 and CDR2 are MNHNS and SASEGT. This CDR3 spans 14 amino acids. This chain's CDR3 is CASSEKSGVNTIYF. The CDR3 DNA reads as TGTGCCAGCAGTGAAAAATCAGGGGTGAACACCATATATTTT.

In its sample, this clone was seen a few times. The V and J genes are TRBV6-1 and TRBJ2-5; 9 bases align to TRBD1. The DNA end is more similar to TRBJ2-7, so the J call may be wrong. The CDR3 consists of 15 residues. CDR1 is MNHNS, CDR2 SASEGT, per germline. DNA of the CDR3: TGTGCCAGCGCGGCCACAGGGGGCTTATCCTACGAGCAGTACTTC. Its translation: CASAATGGLSYEQYF.

V usage is TRBV9 and J usage is TRBJ2-2; the D is unclear. The CDR3 loop spans 14 amino acids. Trimming took 4 bases from V and 2 from J, leaving 9 bases between them. Germline V gene data show CDR1 as SGDLS and CDR2 as YYNGEE. CDR3 loop: CASSFGQNTGELFF. As DNA, the CDR3 is TGTGCCAGCAGCTTCGGCCAAAACACCGGGGAGCTGTTTTTT.

This clone came up a few times. The V gene is TRBV6-5, the J gene TRBJ1-2; no reliable D call. CDR1 MNHEY and CDR2 SVGAGI come from the germline V gene. V lost 5 bases and J 7 bases, leaving 8 bases between the germline ends. This CDR3 has 11 residues. The CDR3 DNA follows: TGTGCCAGCAGTCAAGGCTCTGGCTACACCTTC. Its protein product is CASSQGSGYTF.

This rearrangement joins TRBV10-3 to TRBJ1-3; no firm D call. Germline CDR1 is ENHRY and CDR2 is SYGVKD. The CDR3 loop spans 14 amino acids. V dropped 3 bases and J dropped 0 bases, with 6 bases sitting between them. The CDR3 reads CAISDLGSGNTIYF. The CDR3 DNA sequence: TGTGCCATCAGTGACCTAGGCTCTGGAAACACCATATATTTT.

The chain employs TRBV13 and TRBJ1-4; tentative D call: TRBD1 (5 bases). The length of the CDR3 is 15 residues. The V and J ends lost 5 bases and 0 bases respectively, with 10 bases between them. Germline V gene data show CDR1 as PRHDT and CDR2 as FYEKMQ (reference sequence). CDR3 in DNA: TGTGCCAGCAGCCCCGGGGGGGCAACTAATGAAAAACTGTTTTTT. Translating it yields CASSPGGATNEKLFF.

This chain connects TRBV7-2 to TRBJ2-7; tentative D call: TRBD1 (5 bases). Trimming left V 1 base short and J 7 bases short, with 17 bases between. The CDR3 contains 15 residues. The germline gives CDR1 SGHTA, CDR2 FQGNSA. CDR3 DNA: TGTGCCAGCAGCTTAGTGTTTCCCAGGGCGCGGGAGCAGTACTTC. It translates to CASSLVFPRAREQYF.

This clone was found once. The chain carries TRBV18 and TRBJ2-3; D gene ambiguous. The CDR3 is 15 residues long. Germline loops: CDR1 KGHSH, CDR2 LQKENI. V lost 3 bases to trimming and J lost 0 bases, with 10 bases between them. The chain's CDR3 is CASSPVGGSTDTQYF. The CDR3 DNA is TGTGCCAGCTCACCCGTGGGCGGTAGCACAGATACGCAGTATTTT.

This clone was picked up a small number of times. V gene TRBV29-1 combines with J gene TRBJ1-1; D may be TRBD1 (6 bases). Germline values: CDR1 SQVTM, CDR2 ANQGSEA. This CDR3 region has 13 residues. V was clipped by 3 bases and J by 4 bases, with 12 bases between them. The DNA of the CDR3 is TGCAGCGTTGATCCAGGGGCGGGCACTGAAGCTTTCTTT. Translating gives CSVDPGAGTEAFF.

This chain joins TRBV5-5 and TRBJ1-4; a possible D gene is TRBD1 (6 bases). The CDR3 spans 14 residues. V gave up 4 bases and J gave up 8 bases, with 15 bases separating them. CDR1 and CDR2 (germline): SGHKS, YYEKEE (reference sequence). The CDR3 DNA reads as TGTGCCAGCAGCCCAACAGGGATAGAGGAAAAACTGTTTTTT. Translation: CASSPTGIEEKLFF.

In this sample, this clone turned up a few times. This rearrangement joins TRBV5-1 to TRBJ2-4, with TRBD2 as a possible D gene (5 bases). CDR3 length: 16 amino acids. The germline CDR1 and CDR2 sequences are SGHRS and YFSETQ. The V end was cut by 4 bases, the J end by 0 bases, with 14 bases between. CDR3 sequence reads: CASSPEPGRAKNIQYF. Here the CDR3 DNA reads TGCGCCAGCAGCCCCGAGCCGGGGAGAGCCAAAAACATTCAGTACTTC.